This T cell receptor (beta chain) derives from a study of shared clonotypes between healthy human individuals. The overall study: Plates per donor: three CD4 naive, three CD4 memory, two CD8 naive, one CD8 memory. General observations from the study: What naive subsets generally showed was a larger estimated richness than memory subsets showed.

Measured with immunoSEQ multiplex PCR; TCRdb has only the in-frame clones, and not every one. The table has 1.6 million or so clones, 96% seen once. It was into CD45RA+ naive and CD45RA-negative memory subsets that the CD4+ cells were split. Note on this clone: Its antigen is undetermined.

Sequencing was carried out using naive CD4+ T cells sorted from blood. Subset in this sample: CD45RA+ positively selected. The receptor was derived from a man aged 30 to 45 in good health.

The CDR3 reads CASSLLARANTGELFF. The CDR3 DNA follows: TGTGCCAGCAGTTTACTCGCCAGGGCAAACACCGGGGAGCTGTTTTTT. The chain combines TRBV27 with TRBJ2-2; weak D call: TRBD1 (5 bases). V was clipped by 2 bases and J by 2 bases, with 12 bases between them. There are 16 residues in the CDR3. Germline V gene lookup returns CDR1 MNHEY and CDR2 SMNVEV (reference sequence).